This is a list of T cell receptor beta chains from one sample in a study of cytomegalovirus exposure and HLA in healthy donors. TCRdb's copy holds only in-frame clones and misses some; the assay was immunoSEQ multiplex PCR. The data show some 130,000 clones, approximately 89% seen once. Sequencing used PBMCs. The receptors come from a woman aged 25 to 45 in good health and CMV-seropositive. Both conserved end residues are part of each CDR3. D genes are given only for firm matches. Expanded clones get a size class; other rows say once, few or many, or leave the size out.

D gene,J gene,clone size,V gene,CDR3 protein,CDR3 DNA
TRBD1,TRBJ1-2,.,TRBV10-3,CAITLGQGSDYGYTF,TGTGCCATCACCCTAGGACAGGGAAGTGACTATGGCTACACCTTC
TRBD2,TRBJ2-3,.,TRBV5-1,CASSLVAGVDTQYF,TGCGCCAGCAGCTTGGTAGCGGGAGTAGATACGCAGTATTTT
.,TRBJ1-1,once,TRBV28,CATSRSTEAFF,TGTGCCACCTCTCGGTCCACTGAAGCTTTCTTT
TRBD1,TRBJ1-1,.,TRBV6-5,CASSRGQGRTEAFF,TGTGCCAGCAGCCGGGGACAGGGTCGAACTGAAGCTTTCTTT
TRBD1,TRBJ2-1,.,TRBV18,CASSPGTGSSYNEQFF,TGTGCCAGCTCACCTGGGACAGGGAGCTCCTACAATGAGCAGTTCTTC
TRBD2,TRBJ2-1,few,TRBV6-5,CASSPSSGTYNEQFF,TGTGCCAGCAGTCCCTCTAGCGGGACCTACAATGAGCAGTTCTTC
.,TRBJ1-1,few,TRBV28,CASSPPTVPEAFF,TGTGCCAGCAGCCCCCCCACGGTCCCTGAAGCTTTCTTT
.,TRBJ2-7,.,TRBV28,CASSLAGPGGFEQYF,TGTGCCAGCAGTCTCGCCGGGCCCGGAGGTTTCGAGCAGTACTTC
TRBD2,TRBJ2-7,few,TRBV9,CASSVESGRRYEQYF,TGTGCCAGCAGCGTAGAGAGCGGGAGAAGATACGAGCAGTACTTC
TRBD1,TRBJ2-3,.,TRBV18,CASSPTPGQGETDTQYF,TGTGCCAGCTCACCAACACCGGGACAGGGGGAGACAGATACGCAGTATTTT
.,TRBJ2-3,.,TRBV5-1,CASSLGGDRSTDTQYF,TGCGCCAGCAGCTTGGGGGGGGACCGTAGCACAGATACGCAGTATTTT
TRBD1,TRBJ1-5,.,TRBV19,CASTALRGQNNQPQHF,TGTGCCAGTACTGCACTTAGGGGGCAGAACAATCAGCCCCAGCATTTT
TRBD1,TRBJ1-2,.,TRBV30,CAWTGSRGNIYGYTF,TGTGCCTGGACCGGAAGCAGGGGGAACATCTATGGCTACACCTTC
.,TRBJ1-5,.,TRBV6-1,CASPAARGQPQHF,TGTGCCAGCCCAGCAGCCCGGGGGCAGCCCCAGCATTTT
.,TRBJ1-1,.,TRBV18,CASSQGRDTEAFF,TGTGCCAGCTCGCAGGGTCGGGACACTGAAGCTTTCTTT
.,TRBJ2-7,.,TRBV6-1,CASSEDGTYEQYF,TGTGCCAGCAGTGAGGACGGGACTTACGAGCAGTACTTC
.,TRBJ2-7,.,TRBV7-3,CASSLQSAGPYEQYF,TGTGCCAGCAGCTTACAGTCAGCAGGGCCCTACGAGCAGTACTTC
.,TRBJ1-5,.,TRBV6-6,CASRPGVANQPQHF,TGTGCCAGCAGGCCAGGGGTGGCCAATCAGCCCCAGCATTTT
TRBD1,TRBJ1-1,.,TRBV7-6,CASSPSTGMNTEAFF,TGTGCCAGCAGCCCTTCGACAGGGATGAACACTGAAGCTTTCTTT
.,TRBJ1-2,.,TRBV7-2,CASRLPPNYGYTF,TGTGCCAGTAGACTTCCCCCCAACTATGGCTACACCTTC
.,TRBJ1-5,.,TRBV6-1,CASTSERGQPQHF,TGTGCCAGCACCTCGGAGCGGGGTCAGCCCCAGCATTTT
.,TRBJ2-7,.,TRBV4-2,CASSQADRYEQYF,TGTGCCAGCAGCCAAGCTGACAGGTACGAGCAGTACTTC
TRBD2,TRBJ2-1,.,TRBV5-7,CASSLELAGGCGEQFF,TGTGCCAGCAGCTTGGAACTAGCGGGAGGGTGCGGTGAGCAGTTCTTC
TRBD2,TRBJ2-3,.,TRBV7-9,CASSPRLAGGVVRDTQYF,TGTGCCAGCAGCCCGAGACTAGCGGGGGGCGTTGTAAGAGATACGCAGTATTTT
.,TRBJ1-1,few,TRBV4-1,CASSQEGLQGNTEAFF,TGCGCCAGCAGCCAGGAGGGACTCCAGGGGAACACTGAAGCTTTCTTT
.,TRBJ1-2,.,TRBV28,CASGSDPRRDTAHGYTF,TGTGCCAGCGGATCAGACCCCCGCCGGGACACCGCTCATGGCTACACCTTC
.,TRBJ2-5,.,TRBV10-2,CASSDPAGVGETQYF,TGCGCCAGCAGTGACCCGGCAGGGGTTGGGGAGACCCAGTACTTC
TRBD1,TRBJ1-2,.,TRBV6-1,CASSELQGAYGYTF,TGTGCCAGCAGTGAACTTCAGGGGGCTTACGGCTACACCTTC
TRBD2,TRBJ2-1,.,TRBV6-5,CASSPTSGRNNEQFF,TGTGCCAGCAGTCCGACTAGCGGGAGGAACAATGAGCAGTTCTTC
TRBD2,TRBJ2-2,.,TRBV5-5,CASSLERGDTGELFF,TGTGCCAGCAGCTTGGAGCGGGGGGACACCGGGGAGCTGTTTTTT
.,TRBJ1-5,.,TRBV27,CASSSGLGSNQPQHF,TGTGCCAGCAGCTCAGGGTTGGGAAGCAATCAGCCCCAGCATTTT
.,TRBJ1-5,.,TRBV6-1,CATLSFQGFNQPQHF,TGTGCCACCCTCTCGTTTCAGGGGTTCAATCAGCCCCAGCATTTT
.,TRBJ2-7,.,TRBV28,CASSLEGLYEQYF,TGTGCCAGCAGTTTGGAGGGGCTCTACGAGCAGTACTTC
.,TRBJ2-5,once,TRBV10-3,CATQRSYQETQYF,TGTGCCACTCAGCGGTCCTACCAAGAGACCCAGTACTTC
.,TRBJ1-5,.,TRBV6-6,CASRSTGGVNQPQHF,TGTGCCAGCAGGAGTACGGGGGGGGTCAATCAGCCCCAGCATTTT
.,TRBJ1-2,once,TRBV19,CASSSPGANYGYTF,TGTGCCAGTAGTTCCCCCGGGGCTAACTATGGCTACACCTTC
TRBD1,TRBJ1-5,.,TRBV2,CASSGTGGTNQPQHF,TGTGCCAGCAGTGGGACAGGGGGCACCAATCAGCCCCAGCATTTT
.,TRBJ2-3,.,TRBV10-2,CASTVPAGTQYF,TGCGCCAGCACAGTGCCGGCGGGCACGCAGTATTTT
.,TRBJ2-1,.,TRBV20-1,CSASAYNEQFF,TGCAGTGCTAGCGCCTACAATGAGCAGTTCTTC
.,TRBJ2-3,.,TRBV5-6,CASSSPRLGADTQYF,TGTGCCAGCAGCTCCCCTCGACTAGGGGCAGATACGCAGTATTTT
TRBD1,TRBJ1-4,once,TRBV28,CASSSGQEGKLFF,TGTGCCAGCAGTTCTGGACAGGAGGGAAAACTGTTTTTT
.,TRBJ1-2,.,TRBV19,CASSRGVSDGYTF,TGTGCCAGTAGTAGGGGGGTGTCGGATGGCTACACCTTC
TRBD1,TRBJ1-2,.,TRBV13,CASTQGVGYGYTF,TGTGCCTCCACTCAGGGGGTAGGCTATGGCTACACCTTC
TRBD2,TRBJ2-5,.,TRBV30,CAWSRVSGSGETQYF,TGTGCCTGGAGTCGGGTTAGCGGGAGTGGAGAGACCCAGTACTTC
.,TRBJ1-2,.,TRBV4-1,CASSQAHLTGIYGYTF,TGCGCCAGCAGCCAAGCGCACCTCACAGGGATCTATGGCTACACCTTC
.,TRBJ2-5,.,TRBV5-1,CASRRGGGGETQYF,TGCGCCAGCAGACGTGGGGGCGGGGGAGAGACCCAGTACTTC
.,TRBJ1-2,.,TRBV28,CASIRGGPANYGYTF,TGTGCCAGCATCCGGGGGGGGCCGGCTAACTATGGCTACACCTTC
TRBD1,TRBJ2-5,.,TRBV9,CASSARQGAQETQYF,TGTGCCAGCAGCGCCCGACAGGGGGCCCAAGAGACCCAGTACTTC
.,TRBJ2-7,.,TRBV29-1,CSVEDTGESQYF,TGCAGCGTTGAAGATACAGGAGAATCGCAGTACTTC
TRBD1,TRBJ2-7,.,TRBV14,CASSQLLLTGFYEQYF,TGTGCCAGCAGCCAACTCCTTCTGACAGGGTTCTACGAGCAGTACTTC
TRBD1,TRBJ2-7,.,TRBV6-5,CASRGQGRDEQYF,TGTGCCAGCAGGGGACAGGGTAGGGACGAGCAGTACTTC
.,TRBJ1-1,.,TRBV5-1,CASSWAGNTEAFF,TGCGCCAGCAGCTGGGCTGGGAACACTGAAGCTTTCTTT
.,TRBJ2-1,.,TRBV5-1,CASSFVREGYNEQFF,TGCGCCAGCAGCTTCGTCAGGGAAGGTTACAATGAGCAGTTCTTC
.,TRBJ1-3,.,TRBV7-9,CASSFRQSSSGNTIYF,TGTGCCAGCAGCTTTCGCCAATCGAGCTCTGGAAACACCATATATTTT
TRBD1,TRBJ2-4,.,TRBV15,CATSRDRVQGVNIQYF,TGTGCCACCAGCAGAGATCGCGTACAGGGGGTAAACATTCAGTACTTC
.,TRBJ2-1,.,TRBV28,CASRGGLYNEQFF,TGTGCCAGCAGAGGGGGTCTCTACAATGAGCAGTTCTTC
.,TRBJ2-7,.,TRBV4-2,CASSQGTNEQYF,TGTGCCAGCAGCCAGGGCACAAACGAGCAGTACTTC
.,TRBJ1-5,.,TRBV6-5,CASSFNSNQPQHF,TGTGCCAGCAGTTTTAATAGCAATCAGCCCCAGCATTTT
.,TRBJ2-1,.,TRBV10-2,CASSESGSEQFF,TGCGCCAGCAGTGAATCCGGGAGTGAGCAGTTCTTC
TRBD1,TRBJ1-2,.,TRBV30,CAWTGQGIYGYTF,TGTGCCTGGACTGGACAGGGGATCTATGGCTACACCTTC